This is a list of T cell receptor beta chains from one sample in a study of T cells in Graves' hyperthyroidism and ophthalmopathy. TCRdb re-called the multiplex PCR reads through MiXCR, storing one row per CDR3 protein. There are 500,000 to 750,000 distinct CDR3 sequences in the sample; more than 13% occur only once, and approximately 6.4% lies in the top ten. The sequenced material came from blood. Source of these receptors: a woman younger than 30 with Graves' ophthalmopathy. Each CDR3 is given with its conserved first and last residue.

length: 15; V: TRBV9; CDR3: CASSPGQFPTDTQYF
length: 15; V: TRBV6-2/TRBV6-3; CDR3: CASKPQGKTNYGYTF
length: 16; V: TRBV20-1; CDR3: CSARGRRGATNEKLFF
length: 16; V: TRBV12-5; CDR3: CASGLGFSLAAYEQYF
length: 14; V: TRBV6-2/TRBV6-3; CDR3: CASRKQGSGGEAFF
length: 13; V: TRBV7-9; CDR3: CASRFETGTGAFF
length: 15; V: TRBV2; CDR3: CASSDGTGGFDGYTF
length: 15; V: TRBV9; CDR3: CASSSMRGGDEKLFF
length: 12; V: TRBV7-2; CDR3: CASSPQGYEAFF
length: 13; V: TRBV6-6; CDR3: CASSYGSTGELFF
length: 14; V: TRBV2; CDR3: CASRTGVENYGYTF
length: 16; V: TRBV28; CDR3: CASSLSTSGAGETQYF
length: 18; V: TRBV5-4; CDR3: CASSLDRDRGLGSYEQYF
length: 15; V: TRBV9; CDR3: CASSVQGALGDTQYF
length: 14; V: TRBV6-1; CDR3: CASRAGTENSPLHF
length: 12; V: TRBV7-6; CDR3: CASSPSRFEQFF
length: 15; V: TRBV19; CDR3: CASSPYPNLNQPQHF
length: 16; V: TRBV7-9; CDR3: CASSLRQTGEGYGYTF
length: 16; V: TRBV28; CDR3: CASSSWEGQRSHEQYF
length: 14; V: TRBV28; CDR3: CASSDRGKNYGYTF
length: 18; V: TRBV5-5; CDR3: CASSLGGTGAQVNQPQHF
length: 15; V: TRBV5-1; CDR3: CASSYDGTPTYEQYF
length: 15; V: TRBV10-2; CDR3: CASSESTSAGETQYF
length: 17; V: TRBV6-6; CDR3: CASSYSARVGENSPLHF
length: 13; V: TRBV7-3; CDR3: CASSFDSYNEQFF
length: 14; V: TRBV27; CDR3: CASSLGTVGQPQHF
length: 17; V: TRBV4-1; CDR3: CASSHSNLRNRAQPQHF
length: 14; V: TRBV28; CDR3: CASSSYQNPNIQYF
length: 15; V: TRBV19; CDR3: CASSISGQATYEQYF
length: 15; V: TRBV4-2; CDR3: CASSQDAGGNEKLFF
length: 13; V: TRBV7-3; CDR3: CASSSSSYNERFF
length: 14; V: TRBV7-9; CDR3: CASSLEYHTDTQYF